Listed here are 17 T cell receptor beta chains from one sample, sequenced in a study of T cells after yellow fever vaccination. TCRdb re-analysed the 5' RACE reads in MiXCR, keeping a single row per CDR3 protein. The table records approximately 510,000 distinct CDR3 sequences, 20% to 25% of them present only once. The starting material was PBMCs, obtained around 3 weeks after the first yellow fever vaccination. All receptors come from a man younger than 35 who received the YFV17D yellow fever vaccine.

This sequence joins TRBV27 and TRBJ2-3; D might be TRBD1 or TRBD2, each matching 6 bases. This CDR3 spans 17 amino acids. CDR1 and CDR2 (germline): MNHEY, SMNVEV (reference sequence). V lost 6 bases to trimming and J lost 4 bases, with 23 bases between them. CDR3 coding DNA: TGTGCCAGCAGCAACGCGGACAGCGGGTCCACCGCAGATACGCAGTATTTT. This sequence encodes CASSNADSGSTADTQYF.

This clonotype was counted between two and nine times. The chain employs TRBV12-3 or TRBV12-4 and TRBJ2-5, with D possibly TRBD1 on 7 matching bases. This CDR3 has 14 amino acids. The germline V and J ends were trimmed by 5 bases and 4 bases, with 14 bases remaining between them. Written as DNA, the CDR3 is TGTGCCAGCAGTGCGGGGACAGTACGAGAGACCCAGTACTTC. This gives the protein CASSAGTVRETQYF.

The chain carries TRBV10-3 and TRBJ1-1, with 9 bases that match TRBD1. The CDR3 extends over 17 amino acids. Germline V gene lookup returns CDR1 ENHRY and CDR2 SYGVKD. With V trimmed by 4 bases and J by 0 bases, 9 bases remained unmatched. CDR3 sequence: CAISGGTGTTLNTEAFF. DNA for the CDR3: TGTGCCATCAGTGGAGGGACAGGGACGACCTTGAACACTGAAGCTTTCTTT.

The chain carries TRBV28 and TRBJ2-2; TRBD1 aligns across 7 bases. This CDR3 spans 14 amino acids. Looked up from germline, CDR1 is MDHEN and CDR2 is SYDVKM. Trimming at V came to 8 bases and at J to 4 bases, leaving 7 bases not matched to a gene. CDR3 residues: CASQGPGGTGELFF. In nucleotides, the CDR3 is TGTGCCAGCCAGGGGCCAGGGGGCACCGGGGAGCTGTTTTTT. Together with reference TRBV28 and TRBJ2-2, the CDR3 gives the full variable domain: DVKVTQSSRYLVKRTGEKVFLECVQDMDHENMFWYRQDPGLGLRLIYFSYDVKMKEKGDIPEGYSVSREKKERFSLILESASTNQTSMYLCASQGPGGTGELFFGEGSRLTVL.

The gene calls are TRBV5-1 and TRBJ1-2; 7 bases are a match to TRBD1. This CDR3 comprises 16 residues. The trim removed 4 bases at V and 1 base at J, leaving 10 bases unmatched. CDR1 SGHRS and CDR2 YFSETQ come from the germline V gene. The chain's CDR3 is CASSPTGFNVNYGYTF. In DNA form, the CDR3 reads TGCGCCAGCAGCCCGACAGGGTTCAACGTTAACTATGGCTACACCTTC.

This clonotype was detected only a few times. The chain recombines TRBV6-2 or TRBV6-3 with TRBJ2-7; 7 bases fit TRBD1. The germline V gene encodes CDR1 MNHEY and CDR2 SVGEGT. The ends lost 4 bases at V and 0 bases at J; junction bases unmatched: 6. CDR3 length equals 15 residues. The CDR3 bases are TGTGCCAGCAGTTCGAGGACAGGCCTCTCCTACGAGCAGTACTTC. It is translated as CASSSRTGLSYEQYF.

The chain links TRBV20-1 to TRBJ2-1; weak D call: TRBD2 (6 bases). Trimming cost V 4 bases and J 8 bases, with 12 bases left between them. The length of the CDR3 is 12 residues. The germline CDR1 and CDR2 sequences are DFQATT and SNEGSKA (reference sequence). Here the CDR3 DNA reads TGCAGTGCTATGCTATGGAGGGATGAGCAGTTCTTC. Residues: CSAMLWRDEQFF.

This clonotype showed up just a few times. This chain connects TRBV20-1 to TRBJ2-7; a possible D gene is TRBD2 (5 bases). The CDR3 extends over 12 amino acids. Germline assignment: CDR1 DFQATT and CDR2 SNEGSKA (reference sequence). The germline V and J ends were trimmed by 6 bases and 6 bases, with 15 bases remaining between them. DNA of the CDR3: TGCAGTGCCGCCAAGGGAGACGGCGAGCAGTACGTC. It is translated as CSAAKGDGEQYV.

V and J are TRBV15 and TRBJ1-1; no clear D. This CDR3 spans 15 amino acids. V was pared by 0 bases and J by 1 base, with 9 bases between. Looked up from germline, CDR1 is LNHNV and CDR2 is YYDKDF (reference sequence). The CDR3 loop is CATSRDRDQNTEAFF. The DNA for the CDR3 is TGTGCCACCAGCAGAGATAGGGATCAGAACACTGAAGCTTTCTTT. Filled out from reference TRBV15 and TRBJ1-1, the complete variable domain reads DAMVIQNPRYQVTQFGKPVTLSCSQTLNHNVMYWYQQKSSQAPKLLFHYYDKDFNNEADTPDNFQSRRPNTSFCFLDIRSPGLGDTAMYLCATSRDRDQNTEAFFGQGTRLTVV.

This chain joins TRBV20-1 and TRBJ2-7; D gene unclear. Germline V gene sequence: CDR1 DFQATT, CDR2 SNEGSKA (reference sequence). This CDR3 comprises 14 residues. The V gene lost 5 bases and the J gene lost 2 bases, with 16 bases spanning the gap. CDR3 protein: CSALDPSDTYEQYV. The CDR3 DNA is TGCAGTGCTCTGGACCCTTCTGATACCTACGAGCAGTACGTC.

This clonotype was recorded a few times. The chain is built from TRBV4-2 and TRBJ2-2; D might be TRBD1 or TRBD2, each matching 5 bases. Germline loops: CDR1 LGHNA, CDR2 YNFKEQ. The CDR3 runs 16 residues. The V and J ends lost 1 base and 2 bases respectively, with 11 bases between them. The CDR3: CASSQGAGANTGELFF. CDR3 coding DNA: TGTGCCAGCAGCCAAGGGGCCGGGGCTAACACCGGGGAGCTGTTTTTT.

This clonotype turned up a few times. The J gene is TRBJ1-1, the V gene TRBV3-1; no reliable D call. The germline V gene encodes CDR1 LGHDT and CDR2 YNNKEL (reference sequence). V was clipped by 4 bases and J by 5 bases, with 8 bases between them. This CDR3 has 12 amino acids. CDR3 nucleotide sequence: TGTGCCAGCAGCCCCTATGGGACTGAAGCTTTCTTT. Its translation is CASSPYGTEAFF.

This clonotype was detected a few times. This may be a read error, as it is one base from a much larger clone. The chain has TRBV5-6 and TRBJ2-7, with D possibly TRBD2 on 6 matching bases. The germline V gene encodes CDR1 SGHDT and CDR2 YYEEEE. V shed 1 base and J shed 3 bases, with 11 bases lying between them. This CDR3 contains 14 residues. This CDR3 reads CASSLWGVIYEQYF. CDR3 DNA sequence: TGTGCCAGCAGCTTGTGGGGGGTCATCTACGAGCAGTACTTC.

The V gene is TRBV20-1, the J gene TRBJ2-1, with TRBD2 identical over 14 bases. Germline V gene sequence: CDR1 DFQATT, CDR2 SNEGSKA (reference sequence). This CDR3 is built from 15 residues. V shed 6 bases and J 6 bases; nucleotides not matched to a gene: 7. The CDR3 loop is CSAPAGLAGGNEQFF. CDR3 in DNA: TGCAGTGCGCCAGCCGGACTAGCGGGGGGCAATGAGCAGTTCTTC.

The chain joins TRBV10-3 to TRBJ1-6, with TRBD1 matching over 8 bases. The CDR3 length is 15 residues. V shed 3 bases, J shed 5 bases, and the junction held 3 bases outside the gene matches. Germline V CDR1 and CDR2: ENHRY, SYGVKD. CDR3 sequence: CAISDGQGDNSPLHF. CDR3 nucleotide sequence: TGTGCCATCAGTGACGGACAGGGCGATAATTCACCCCTCCACTTT.

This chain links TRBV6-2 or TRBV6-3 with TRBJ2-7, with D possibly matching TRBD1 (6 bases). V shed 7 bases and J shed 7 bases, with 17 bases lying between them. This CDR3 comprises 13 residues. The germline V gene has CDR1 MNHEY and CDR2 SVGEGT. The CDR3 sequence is CASIAGTTREQYF. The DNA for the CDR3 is TGTGCCAGCATTGCCGGGACAACCAGGGAGCAGTACTTC.

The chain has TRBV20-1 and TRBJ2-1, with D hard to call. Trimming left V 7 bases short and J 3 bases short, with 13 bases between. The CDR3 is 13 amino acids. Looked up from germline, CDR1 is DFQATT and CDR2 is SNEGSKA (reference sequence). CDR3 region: CSGEQINYNEQFF. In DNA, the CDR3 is TGCAGTGGGGAACAGATTAACTACAATGAGCAGTTCTTC.